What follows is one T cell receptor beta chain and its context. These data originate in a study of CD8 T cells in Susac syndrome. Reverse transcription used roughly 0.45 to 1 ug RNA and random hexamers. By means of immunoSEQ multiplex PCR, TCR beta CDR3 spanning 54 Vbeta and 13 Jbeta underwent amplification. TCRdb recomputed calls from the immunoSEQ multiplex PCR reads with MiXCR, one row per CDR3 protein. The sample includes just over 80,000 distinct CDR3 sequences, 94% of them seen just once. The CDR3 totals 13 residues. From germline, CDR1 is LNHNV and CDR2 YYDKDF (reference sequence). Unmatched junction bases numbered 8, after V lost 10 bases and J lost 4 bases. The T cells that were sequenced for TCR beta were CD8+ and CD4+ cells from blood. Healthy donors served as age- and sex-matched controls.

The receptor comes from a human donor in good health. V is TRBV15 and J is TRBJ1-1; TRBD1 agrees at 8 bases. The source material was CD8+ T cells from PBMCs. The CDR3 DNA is TGTGCCATACGGACAGGGCGATCCACTGAAGCTTTCTTT. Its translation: CAIRTGRSTEAFF.